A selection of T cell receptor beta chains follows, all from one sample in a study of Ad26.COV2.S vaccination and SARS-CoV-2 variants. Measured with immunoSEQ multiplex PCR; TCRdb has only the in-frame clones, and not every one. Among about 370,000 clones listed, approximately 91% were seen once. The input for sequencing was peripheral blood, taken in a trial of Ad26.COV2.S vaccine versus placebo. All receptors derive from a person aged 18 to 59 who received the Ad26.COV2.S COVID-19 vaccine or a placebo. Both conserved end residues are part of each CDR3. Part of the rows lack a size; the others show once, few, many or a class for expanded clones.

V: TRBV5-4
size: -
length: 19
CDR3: CASSFGGRLAGGGTDTQYF

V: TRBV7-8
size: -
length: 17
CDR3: CASSLGAGEGLNNEQFF

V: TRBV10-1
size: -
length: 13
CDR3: CASSESREYGYTF

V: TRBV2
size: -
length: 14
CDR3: CASSETGGAGSAFF

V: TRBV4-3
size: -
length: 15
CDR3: CASSQDQGNNSPLHF

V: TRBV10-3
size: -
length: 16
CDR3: CAISGTHHGSYNEQFF

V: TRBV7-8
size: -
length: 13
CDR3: CASSLGRDQPQHF

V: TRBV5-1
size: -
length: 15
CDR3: CASSPPTGMNTEAFF

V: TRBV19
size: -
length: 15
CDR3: CANSSLQRGPYEQYF

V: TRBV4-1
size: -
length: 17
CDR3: CASSQEQAGRYNEKLFF

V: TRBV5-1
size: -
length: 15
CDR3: CASSPREIYYYEQYF

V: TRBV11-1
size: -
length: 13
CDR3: CASSPRGNYGYTF

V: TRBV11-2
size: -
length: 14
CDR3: CASSLDGGVDTQYF

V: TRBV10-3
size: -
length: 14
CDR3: CAIMASGGAYEQYF

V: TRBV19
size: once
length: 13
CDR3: CASVPGWGTEAFF

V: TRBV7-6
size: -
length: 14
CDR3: CASSLGSGSYEQYF

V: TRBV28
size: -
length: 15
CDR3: CASSFSGGASDTQYF

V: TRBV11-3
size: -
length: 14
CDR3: CASSLVEGGYGYTF

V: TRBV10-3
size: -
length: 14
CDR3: CAISEGATKDTQYF

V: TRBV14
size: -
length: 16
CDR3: CASSQELGSPNEKLFF

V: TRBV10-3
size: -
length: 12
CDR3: CAISSLNTEAFF

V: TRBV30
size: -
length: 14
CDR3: CAWSVQGGDEKLFF

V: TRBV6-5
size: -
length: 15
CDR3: CASSLRDSENYGYTF

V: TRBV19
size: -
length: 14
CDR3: CASSIAGTNQPQHF

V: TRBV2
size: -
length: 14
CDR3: CASSEESRDSPLHF

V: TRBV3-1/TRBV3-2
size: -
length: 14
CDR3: CASSRPSGGGTQYF

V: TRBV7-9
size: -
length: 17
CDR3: CASRDAATGGVGSPLHF

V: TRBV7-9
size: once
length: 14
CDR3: CASSLDSRYTEAFF

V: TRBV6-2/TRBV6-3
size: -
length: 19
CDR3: CASSSDFSIGTVLRQPQHF

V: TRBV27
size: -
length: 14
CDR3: CASSPDRGGQPQHF

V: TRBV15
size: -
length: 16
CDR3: CATSREPSTLNTEAFF

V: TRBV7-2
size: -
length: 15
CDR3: CASSLAPGSSYEQYF

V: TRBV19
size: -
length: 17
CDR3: CASSARTGYNFYNEQFF

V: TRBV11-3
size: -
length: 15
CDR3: CASSLGRDGGYGYTF

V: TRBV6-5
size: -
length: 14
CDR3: CASNPGTGANVLTF

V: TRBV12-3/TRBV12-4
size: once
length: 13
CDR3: CASHHRGYTEAFF

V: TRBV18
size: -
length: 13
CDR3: CASSLDGNQPQHF

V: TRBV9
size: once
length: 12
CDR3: CASSANNFKLFF

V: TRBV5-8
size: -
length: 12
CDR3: CASSVWGGGYTF

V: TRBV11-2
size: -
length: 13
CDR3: CASSYTGGTEAFF

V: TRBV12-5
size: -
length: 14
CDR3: CASAPLWIGTEAFF

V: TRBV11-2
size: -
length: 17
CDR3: CASSSYYSGGSSYEQYF

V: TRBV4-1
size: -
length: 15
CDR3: CASSHKNGGNTEAFF

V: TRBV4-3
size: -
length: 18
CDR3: CASSQGIPPSSYNSPLHF

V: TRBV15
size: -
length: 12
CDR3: CATGEINQPQHF